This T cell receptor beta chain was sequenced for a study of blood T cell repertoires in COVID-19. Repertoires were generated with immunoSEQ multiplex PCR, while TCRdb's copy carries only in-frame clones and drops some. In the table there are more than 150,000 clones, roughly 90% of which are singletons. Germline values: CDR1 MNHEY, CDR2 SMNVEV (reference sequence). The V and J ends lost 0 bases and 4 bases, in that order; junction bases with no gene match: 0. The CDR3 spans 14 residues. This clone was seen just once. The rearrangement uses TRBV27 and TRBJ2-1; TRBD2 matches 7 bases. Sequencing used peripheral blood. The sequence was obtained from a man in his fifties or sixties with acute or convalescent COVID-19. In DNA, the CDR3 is TGTGCCAGCAGTTTATCGGGAGGGTACAATGAGCAGTTCTTC. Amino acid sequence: CASSLSGGYNEQFF.